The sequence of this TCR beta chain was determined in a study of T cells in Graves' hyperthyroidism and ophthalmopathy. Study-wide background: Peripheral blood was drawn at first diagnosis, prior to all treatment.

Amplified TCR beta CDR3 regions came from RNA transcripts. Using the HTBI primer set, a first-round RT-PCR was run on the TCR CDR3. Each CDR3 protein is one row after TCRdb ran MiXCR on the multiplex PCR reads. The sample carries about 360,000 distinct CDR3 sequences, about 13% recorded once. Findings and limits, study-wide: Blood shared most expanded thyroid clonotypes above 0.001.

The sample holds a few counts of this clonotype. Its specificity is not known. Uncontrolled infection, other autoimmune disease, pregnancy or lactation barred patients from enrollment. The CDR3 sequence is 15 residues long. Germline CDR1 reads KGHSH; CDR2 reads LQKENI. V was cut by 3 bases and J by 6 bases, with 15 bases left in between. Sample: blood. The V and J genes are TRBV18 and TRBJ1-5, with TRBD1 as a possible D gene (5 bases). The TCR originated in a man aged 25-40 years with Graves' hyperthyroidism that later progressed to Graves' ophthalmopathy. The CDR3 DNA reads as TGTGCCAGCTCACCGAGGGACGATCTAAGTCAGCCCCAGCATTTT. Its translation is CASSPRDDLSQPQHF.